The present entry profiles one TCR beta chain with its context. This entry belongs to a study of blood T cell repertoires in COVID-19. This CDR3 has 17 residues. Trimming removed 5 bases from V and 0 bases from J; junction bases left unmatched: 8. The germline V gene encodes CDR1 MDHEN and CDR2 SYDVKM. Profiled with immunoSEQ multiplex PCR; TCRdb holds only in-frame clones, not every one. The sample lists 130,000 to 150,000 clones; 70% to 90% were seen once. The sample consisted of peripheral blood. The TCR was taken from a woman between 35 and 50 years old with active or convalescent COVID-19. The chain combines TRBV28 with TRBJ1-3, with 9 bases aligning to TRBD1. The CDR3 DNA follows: TGTGCCAGCAGTGCCCCGGGACAGGGAAACTCTGGAAACACCATATATTTT. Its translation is CASSAPGQGNSGNTIYF.